Following are 26 T cell receptor beta chains from one sample sequenced in a study of T cell clones after liver transplantation. Some clones are missing from TCRdb's copy, which holds only in-frame ones; the method was immunoSEQ multiplex PCR. Of over 50,000 clones in the sample, 70% to 85% were seen once. The sequencing used CD4+ T cells from blood, collected before liver transplant. The receptors originated from a human donor who received a liver transplant.

This clone was seen more than once but under ten times. The chain combines TRBV5-5 with TRBJ2-1; 7 bases match TRBD1. The germline CDR1 and CDR2 sequences are SGHKS and YYEKEE (reference sequence). Unmatched junction bases numbered 10, after V lost 4 bases and J lost 12 bases. CDR3 length equals 13 residues. CDR3 in DNA: TGTGCCAGCAGCACCGGACAGGTTCAAGGGCAGTTCTTC. Translation: CASSTGQVQGQFF.

The chain employs TRBV2 and TRBJ2-5; 7 positions match TRBD1. Germline V CDR1 and CDR2: SNHLY, FYNNEI. The CDR3 totals 15 residues. The trim removed 5 bases at V and 2 bases at J, leaving 8 bases unmatched. The CDR3 is CASSTGGTAQETQYF. CDR3 sequence (DNA): TGTGCCAGCAGTACCGGTGGGACAGCTCAAGAGACCCAGTACTTC.

V usage is TRBV7-9 and J usage is TRBJ2-1; D ambiguous. Germline V CDR1 and CDR2: SEHNR, FQNEAQ (reference sequence). CDR3 length: 12 amino acids. Trimming removed 2 bases from V and 12 bases from J, with 11 bases in between. CDR3 in amino acids: CASSLQYSSQFF. For the CDR3, the DNA is TGTGCCAGCAGCTTACAGTACTCGTCGCAGTTCTTC.

This chain links TRBV19 with TRBJ2-2; TRBD1 might be the D (6 bases). CDR1 is LNHDA and CDR2 is SQIVND in the germline V gene (reference sequence). V lost 5 bases to trimming and J lost 3 bases, with 10 bases between them. The CDR3 consists of 14 residues. The CDR3 DNA is TGTGCCAGTAGTCAGGGGACATACACCGGGGAGCTGTTTTTT. Protein: CASSQGTYTGELFF.

CDR3 sequence: CASSLSGDTQYF. CDR3 DNA: TGTGCCAGCAGCTTATCCGGAGATACGCAGTATTTT. This chain links TRBV7-2 with TRBJ2-3; D is ambiguous. Germline V gene lookup returns CDR1 SGHTA and CDR2 FQGNSA. This CDR3 contains 12 residues. Trimming removed 2 bases at V and 5 bases at J, with 5 bases between.

The chain joins TRBV18 to TRBJ1-3; D uncertain. The CDR3 is 16 amino acids. Germline lookup yields CDR1 KGHSH and CDR2 LQKENI. The germline V and J ends were trimmed by 3 bases and 0 bases, with 12 bases remaining between them. CDR3 nucleotides: TGTGCCAGCTCACCGGGTAGGCCCGACTCTGGAAACACCATATATTTT. Its protein is CASSPGRPDSGNTIYF.

CDR3 in DNA: TGTGCCAGCAGTTACTCAATGGAGACTGAAGCTTTCTTT. This encodes CASSYSMETEAFF. The chain links TRBV6-5 to TRBJ1-1; D gene ambiguous. This CDR3 has 13 residues. Germline V gives CDR1 MNHEY, CDR2 SVGAGI. The V end was cut by 0 bases, the J end by 5 bases, with 7 bases between.

This clone was picked up one time. V usage is TRBV27 and J usage is TRBJ2-6; TRBD1 might be the D (5 bases). The CDR3 sequence is 14 residues long. V was pared by 5 bases and J by 4 bases, with 9 bases between. From germline, CDR1 is MNHEY and CDR2 SMNVEV (reference sequence). The CDR3 DNA sequence: TGTGCCAGCAGTACCCGACAGGGGGCCAACGTCCTGACTTTC. It is translated as CASSTRQGANVLTF.

The chain couples TRBV6-5 to TRBJ2-7; weak D call: TRBD1 (6 bases). The CDR3 runs 15 residues. Germline CDR1 reads MNHEY; CDR2 reads SVGAGI. V lost 0 bases and J 3 bases, leaving 12 bases between the germline ends. CDR3 sequence (DNA): TGTGCCAGCAGTTACTCGAAGATAGGGGGCTACGAGCAGTACTTC. Its translation is CASSYSKIGGYEQYF.

The V and J genes are TRBV5-1 and TRBJ1-2; a possible D gene is TRBD1 (5 bases). Germline CDR1 is SGHRS and CDR2 is YFSETQ. Trimming removed 2 bases from V and 7 bases from J, with 12 bases in between. This CDR3 region has 13 residues. CDR3 coding DNA: TGCGCCAGCAGCTTAGCGGGGGTCGGTGGCTACACCTTC. It yields the protein CASSLAGVGGYTF.

J is TRBJ1-1 and V is TRBV28; no firm D call. The germline gives CDR1 MDHEN, CDR2 SYDVKM. V shed 8 bases and J shed 0 bases, with 19 bases lying between them. There are 16 residues in the CDR3. CDR3 residues: CASLGIGRWMNTEAFF. The CDR3 DNA reads TGTGCCAGCCTTGGGATTGGGCGCTGGATGAACACTGAAGCTTTCTTT.

The gene calls are TRBV7-3 and TRBJ1-1; D not certain. The V end lost 4 bases, the J end lost 6 bases, and 15 bases lay between the germline ends. This CDR3 contains 14 residues. Germline CDR1 is SGHTA and CDR2 is FQGTGA. CDR3 coding DNA: TGTGCCAGCAGCTATAGTTCCGGATCAGCTGAAGCTTTCTTT. Its translation: CASSYSSGSAEAFF.

The rearrangement uses TRBV28 and TRBJ1-2, with no clear D. Germline CDR1 is MDHEN and CDR2 is SYDVKM. The CDR3 is 10 amino acids. Deletions cut 6 bases from V and 8 bases from J, with 7 bases between. In DNA, the CDR3 is TGTGCCAGCAGCTCTCCCGGCTACACCTTC. Amino acid sequence: CASSSPGYTF.

The chain recombines TRBV5-6 with TRBJ2-2; D is unclear. Per germline, CDR1 SGHDT and CDR2 YYEEEE. The CDR3 is 15 amino acids. Trimming took off 0 bases at V and 6 bases at J, with 12 bases between the two ends. The CDR3 region has the DNA TGTGCCAGCAGCTTGGAAAATTTGCGCGCCGGGGAGCTGTTTTTT. This codes for CASSLENLRAGELFF.

The chain couples TRBV5-3 to TRBJ1-2, with a tentative D call TRBD1 (5 bases). TRBV5-3 qualifies as an ORF whose function is uncertain. The CDR3 is made up of 15 amino acids. Trimming removed 4 bases from V and 7 bases from J, with 20 bases in between. CDR3 coding DNA: TGTGCCAGAAGCAAGAATACCTCAGGGAACCCTGGCTACACCTTC. It translates to CARSKNTSGNPGYTF.

The chain links TRBV27 to TRBJ2-2; D might be TRBD2 (5 bases). Trimming took off 9 bases at V and 4 bases at J, with 15 bases between the two ends. CDR1 and CDR2 from the germline V gene are MNHEY and SMNVEV (reference sequence). The length of the CDR3 is 14 residues. The CDR3 loop is CASNGNRGTGELFF. CDR3 coding DNA: TGTGCCAGTAACGGAAACCGGGGCACCGGGGAGCTGTTTTTT.

The chain employs TRBV11-2 and TRBJ2-1; perhaps TRBD2 as D (6 bases). Germline CDR1 SGHAT, CDR2 FQNNGV. The CDR3 extends over 14 amino acids. The V end lost 5 bases, the J end lost 6 bases, and 14 bases lay between the germline ends. Here the CDR3 reads CASSQTSRANEQFF. The DNA for the CDR3 is TGTGCCAGCAGCCAAACTAGCCGGGCCAATGAGCAGTTCTTC.

The J gene is TRBJ2-3, the V gene TRBV30; 8 positions match TRBD2. The CDR3 length is 14 residues. The V segment lost 4 bases and the J segment 3 bases; nucleotides outside the gene matches: 6. CDR1 GTSNPN and CDR2 SVGIG come from the germline V gene (reference sequence). CDR3 sequence reads: CAWTSAGGTDTQYF. CDR3 nucleotide sequence: TGTGCCTGGACGTCGGCGGGAGGTACAGATACGCAGTATTTT.

The chain links TRBV6-6 to TRBJ2-7; possibly TRBD1 or TRBD2 for D (5 bases each). The CDR3 covers 11 residues. The V gene lost 8 bases and the J gene lost 4 bases, with 9 bases spanning the gap. Germline CDR1 reads MNHNY; CDR2 reads SVGAGI (reference sequence). This chain's CDR3 is CASARGYEQYF. The CDR3 coding sequence is TGTGCCAGCGCGAGGGGTTACGAGCAGTACTTC.

The V and J genes are TRBV12-2 and TRBJ2-5; the table's D call, TRBD2, was not checked against the DNA. TRBV12-2 is a pseudogene locus. The CDR3 has 14 residues. The CDR3 spells CASRLAGGQETQYF. In DNA form, the CDR3 reads TGTGCAAGTCGCTTAGCGGGGGGTCAAGAGACCCAGTACTTC.

V and J are TRBV29-1 and TRBJ1-1; 10 nucleotides match TRBD1. The CDR3 totals 16 residues. The J segment lost 0 bases and the V segment lost 6 bases, leaving 10 bases of the junction unmatched. Germline CDR1 is SQVTM and CDR2 is ANQGSEA. The CDR3 here is CSVGARQGAMNTEAFF. In DNA, the CDR3 is TGCAGCGTGGGGGCTCGACAGGGGGCAATGAACACTGAAGCTTTCTTT. Supplemented by reference TRBV29-1 and TRBJ1-1, the full variable domain reads SAVISQKPSRDICQRGTSLTIQCQVDSQVTMMFWYRQQPGQSLTLIATANQGSEATYESGFVIDKFPISRPNLTFSTLTVSNMSPEDSSIYLCSVGARQGAMNTEAFFGQGTRLTVV.

In its sample, this clone was seen once. V usage is TRBV18 and J usage is TRBJ1-1; maybe TRBD1 (5 bases). The germline gives CDR1 KGHSH, CDR2 LQKENI. The V and J ends lost 4 bases and 1 base respectively, with 13 bases between them. The CDR3 covers 15 residues. The CDR3 coding sequence is TGTGCCAGCTCACTCCGGGACGCCGCGAACACTGAAGCTTTCTTT. This sequence encodes CASSLRDAANTEAFF. The whole variable domain, filled in from reference TRBV18 and TRBJ1-1, reads NAGVMQNPRHLVRRRGQEARLRCSPMKGHSHVYWYRQLPEEGLKFMVYLQKENIIDESGMPKERFSAEFPKEGPSILRIQQVVRGDSAAYFCASSLRDAANTEAFFGQGTRLTVV.

The chain joins TRBV28 to TRBJ2-3; D gene ambiguous. V shed 4 bases and J shed 0 bases, with 5 bases lying between them. Looked up from germline, CDR1 is MDHEN and CDR2 is SYDVKM. This CDR3 is 13 amino acids long. CDR3 sequence reads: CASSSASTDTQYF. DNA for the CDR3: TGTGCCAGCAGTTCAGCCAGCACAGATACGCAGTATTTT.

V and J are TRBV25-1 and TRBJ2-5, with D perhaps matching TRBD2 (5 bases). V dropped 6 bases and J dropped 5 bases, with 28 bases sitting between them. Germline loops: CDR1 MGHDK, CDR2 SYGVNS. This CDR3 comprises 18 residues. CDR3 loop: CASSPEAATGILVETQYF. Written as DNA, the CDR3 is TGTGCCAGCAGCCCAGAAGCGGCGACGGGGATCTTAGTGGAGACCCAGTACTTC.

The rearrangement links TRBV6-1 to TRBJ2-5, with TRBD1 identical over 11 bases. V dropped 7 bases and J dropped 1; count of bases not matched to a gene: 5. Germline V gene data show CDR1 as MNHNS and CDR2 as SASEGT. The length of the CDR3 is 15 residues. The CDR3 loop is CASKRDRGSQETQYF. CDR3 DNA sequence: TGTGCCAGCAAGCGGGACAGGGGGTCCCAAGAGACCCAGTACTTC.

The V gene is TRBV6-6, the J gene TRBJ1-5, with 8 nucleotides matching TRBD1. V shed 6 bases and J 2 bases; nucleotides not matched to a gene: 6. The CDR3 has 15 residues. Germline V gene sequence: CDR1 MNHNY, CDR2 SVGAGI (reference sequence). The CDR3 protein is CASSRQGTGNQPQHF. DNA of the CDR3: TGTGCCAGCAGCAGACAGGGGACGGGCAATCAGCCCCAGCATTTT.